This T cell receptor (beta chain) emerged from a study of cytomegalovirus exposure and HLA in healthy donors (dated by TCRdb to the late 2010s). Study-wide context: According to a later analysis, the 120 or so validation repertoires were produced on the same platform as the approximately 600 repertoires of the first cohort. Besides the first cohort of some 670 subjects, a separate validation cohort made up of about 120 different subjects was used. High-throughput TCR immunosequencing, statistical association of individual TCRs with disease status, and machine learning were combined to predict cytomegalovirus infection status. The study aimed to test whether cataloging public T cell receptors could reveal signatures of past pathogen exposure.

Donors formed part of the validation cohort, which comprised some 120 subjects and was distinct from the first cohort of 690 or so subjects. This clone was picked up a small number of times. It lacks a known antigen. No base qualities exist here, and no much larger clone lies one base off it. Spanning cysteine to phenylalanine, the CDR3 consists of 14 amino acids. Just the 42-base CDR3 DNA is kept, in frame starting at base 1. For CDR1 and CDR2, the germline V gene lists SGHRS and YFSETQ. V is pared back by 1 base and J by 5 bases, with 12 bases lying between the germline termini. Libraries were prepared through the immunoSEQ multiplex PCR assay. The paper's processing steps were these. To diagnose cytomegalovirus status from the catalog of TCR beta chain sequences, a statistical classification framework was built. TCRdb's version of the immuneACCESS table is confined to in-frame rearrangements and falls short of the full clone set. An unresolved V gene accounts for under half of the shortfall where checked; the remainder is of unknown origin. The DNA gave D and trimming, while V, J and clone size come from that table. The sample has 300,000 to 400,000 clones on record, approximately 88% of them singletons. The ten largest clones add up to approximately 0.96% of the sample.

What the authors observed across the whole study: Across donors, most TCR sequences were observed very rarely, whereas some public TCRs were present in many individuals. In vitro tests confirmed that a few of the cytomegalovirus-associated TCR beta chains recognize cytomegalovirus antigens. The study gave a list of over 150 TCR beta chains associated with cytomegalovirus. Subsequent analysis determined that TCRs grouped into clusters in the first cohort also showed a tendency toward co-occurrence across the 120 or so validation repertoires, and 94% of cluster scores exceeded 0. The authors suggested that the approach could potentially be extended to other disease states and immunological phenotypes. A later analysis lacked HLA typing for the validation cohort, so it scored co-occurrence in that cohort across all 120 repertoires. In both the original and validation cohorts, the classifier was reported to diagnose cytomegalovirus status with high specificity and sensitivity.

The specimen sequenced was PBMCs. The chain uses TRBV5-1 and TRBJ1-2, and TRBD1 may be the D gene, going by 6 matching bases. The receptor was derived from a man younger than 45 in good health and CMV-seronegative. For the CDR3, the sequence is CASSLTGWEYGYTF. In nucleotide form, the sequence is TGCGCCAGCAGCTTGACAGGGTGGGAATATGGCTACACCTTC.